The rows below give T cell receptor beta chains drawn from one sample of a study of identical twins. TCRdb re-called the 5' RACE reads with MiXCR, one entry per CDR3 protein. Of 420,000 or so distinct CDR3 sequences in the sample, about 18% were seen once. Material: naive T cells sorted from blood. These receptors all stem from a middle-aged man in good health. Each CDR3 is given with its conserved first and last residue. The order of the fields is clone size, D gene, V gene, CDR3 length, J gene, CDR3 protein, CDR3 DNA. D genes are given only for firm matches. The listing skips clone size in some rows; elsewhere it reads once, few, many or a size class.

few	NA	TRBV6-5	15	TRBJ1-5	CASSWGADSNQPQHF	TGTGCCAGCAGTTGGGGGGCTGATAGCAATCAGCCCCAGCATTTT
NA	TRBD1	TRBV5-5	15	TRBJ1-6	CASSLETGVNSPLHF	TGTGCCAGCAGCTTGGAGACAGGGGTGAATTCACCCCTCCACTTT
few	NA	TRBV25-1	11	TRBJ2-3	CASSEFVTQYF	TGTGCCAGCAGTGAATTTGTTACGCAGTATTTT
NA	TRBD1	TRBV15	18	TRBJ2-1	CATSRVLIPGTGDDEQFF	TGTGCCACCAGCAGAGTCTTAATTCCCGGGACAGGGGACGATGAGCAGTTCTTC
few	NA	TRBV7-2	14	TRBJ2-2	CASSLGSIVGELFF	TGTGCCAGCAGCTTAGGATCCATAGTCGGGGAGCTGTTTTTT
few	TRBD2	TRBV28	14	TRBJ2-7	CASSPGLARHEQYF	TGTGCCAGCAGTCCGGGACTAGCACGACACGAGCAGTACTTC
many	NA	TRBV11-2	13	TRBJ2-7	CASSLGFKYEQYF	TGTGCCAGCAGCTTGGGGTTTAAGTACGAGCAGTACTTC
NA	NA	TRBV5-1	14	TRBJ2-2	CASSTINDAGELFF	TGCGCCAGCAGCACAATCAACGACGCCGGGGAGCTGTTTTTT
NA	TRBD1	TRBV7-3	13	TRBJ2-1	CASSADRDNEQFF	TGTGCCAGCAGCGCGGACAGGGACAATGAGCAGTTCTTC
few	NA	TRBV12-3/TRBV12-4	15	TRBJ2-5	CASSPVDGPQETQYF	TGTGCCAGCAGTCCCGTCGACGGGCCCCAAGAGACCCAGTACTTC
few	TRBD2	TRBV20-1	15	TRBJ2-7	CSARTSGLFSYEQYF	TGCAGTGCGCGGACTAGCGGGCTGTTTTCCTACGAGCAGTACTTC
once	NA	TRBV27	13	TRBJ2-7	CASSWQGGYEQYF	TGTGCCAGCAGTTGGCAGGGGGGGTACGAGCAGTACTTC
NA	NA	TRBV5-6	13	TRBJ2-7	CASSLHSSYEQYF	TGTGCCAGCAGCTTGCACAGTTCCTACGAGCAGTACTTC
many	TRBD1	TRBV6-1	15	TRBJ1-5	CASSPDRASNQPQHF	TGTGCCAGCAGCCCGGACAGGGCCAGCAATCAGCCCCAGCATTTT
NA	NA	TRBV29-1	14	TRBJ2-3	CSVEKGGWGDTQYF	TGCAGCGTGGAAAAAGGGGGGTGGGGAGATACGCAGTATTTT
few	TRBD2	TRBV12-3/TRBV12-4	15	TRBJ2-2	CASSSSGGAPGELFF	TGTGCCAGCAGTTCTAGCGGGGGGGCCCCCGGGGAGCTGTTTTTT
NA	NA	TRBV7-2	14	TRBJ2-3	CASSLGVGRNTQYF	TGTGCCAGCAGCTTAGGGGTTGGGCGGAATACGCAGTATTTT
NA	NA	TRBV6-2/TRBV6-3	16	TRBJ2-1	CASSYSTYSGFNEQFF	TGTGCCAGCAGTTACTCGACGTATAGCGGATTTAATGAGCAGTTCTTC
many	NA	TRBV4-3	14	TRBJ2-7	CASSQGTASYEQYF	TGCGCCAGCAGCCAAGGGACTGCCTCCTACGAGCAGTACTTC
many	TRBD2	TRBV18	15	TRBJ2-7	CASSPNGLAAYEQYF	TGTGCCAGCTCACCCAACGGACTAGCGGCCTACGAGCAGTACTTC
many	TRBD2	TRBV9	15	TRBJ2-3	CASSLLGGTTDTQYF	TGTGCCAGCAGCCTCCTCGGGGGGACCACAGATACGCAGTATTTT
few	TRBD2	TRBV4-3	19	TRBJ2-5	CASSQDLPTSGGLQETQYF	TGCGCCAGCAGCCAAGATCTACCCACTAGCGGGGGACTCCAAGAGACCCAGTACTTC
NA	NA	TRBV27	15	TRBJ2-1	CASSLGGNLVNEQFF	TGTGCCAGCAGTTTAGGGGGTAATCTCGTCAATGAGCAGTTCTTC
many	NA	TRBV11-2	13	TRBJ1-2	CASSFRSPYGYTF	TGTGCCAGCAGCTTCCGATCCCCATATGGCTACACCTTC
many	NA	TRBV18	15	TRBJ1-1	CASSPGHGGNTEAFF	TGTGCCAGCTCACCGGGACATGGGGGGAACACTGAAGCTTTCTTT
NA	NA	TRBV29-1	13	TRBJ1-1	CSVAQTGNTEAFF	TGCAGCGTTGCCCAGACCGGAAACACTGAAGCTTTCTTT
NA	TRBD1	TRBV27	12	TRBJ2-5	CASGRGQETQYF	TGTGCCAGCGGCAGGGGGCAAGAGACCCAGTACTTC
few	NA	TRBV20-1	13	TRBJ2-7	CSAPLATGYEQYF	TGCAGTGCTCCCCTTGCCACAGGCTACGAGCAGTACTTC
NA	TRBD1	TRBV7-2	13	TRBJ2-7	CASGRDRDYEQYF	TGTGCCAGCGGCCGGGACAGAGACTACGAGCAGTACTTC
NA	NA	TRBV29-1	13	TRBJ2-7	CSVLGVHTYEQYF	TGCAGCGTCCTCGGGGTGCACACCTACGAGCAGTACTTC
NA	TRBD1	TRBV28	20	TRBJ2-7	CASSTSGWTGGEGWSYEQYF	TGTGCCAGCAGTACCTCAGGGTGGACAGGGGGCGAAGGCTGGTCTTACGAGCAGTACTTC
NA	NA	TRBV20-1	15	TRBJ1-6	CSASVVGTDRPPLHF	TGCAGTGCTAGTGTCGTCGGGACGGACCGCCCCCCCCTCCACTTT
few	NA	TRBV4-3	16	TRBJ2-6	CASSRDPGSGANVLTF	TGCGCCAGCAGCCGGGACCCGGGCTCTGGGGCCAACGTCCTGACTTTC
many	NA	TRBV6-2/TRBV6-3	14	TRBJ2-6	CASLRYTGANVLTF	TGTGCCAGCCTCCGGTACACTGGGGCCAACGTCCTGACTTTC
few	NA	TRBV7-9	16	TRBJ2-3	CASSLGGGLGGDTQYF	TGTGCCAGCAGCTTAGGGGGAGGTCTCGGAGGAGATACGCAGTATTTT
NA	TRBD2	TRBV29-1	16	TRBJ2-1	CSVPRRTSGGPNEQFF	TGCAGCGTTCCACGTAGGACTAGCGGAGGCCCCAATGAGCAGTTCTTC
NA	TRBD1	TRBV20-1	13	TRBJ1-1	CSARRRGRTEAFF	TGCAGTGCTAGAAGAAGGGGGCGCACTGAAGCTTTCTTT
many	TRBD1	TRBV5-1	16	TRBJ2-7	CASSSIPRDRGREQYF	TGCGCCAGCAGCTCAATTCCACGGGACAGGGGCCGCGAGCAGTACTTC
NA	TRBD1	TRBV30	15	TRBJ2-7	CAWSGGQGIAYEQYF	TGTGCCTGGAGTGGGGGACAGGGAATAGCCTACGAGCAGTACTTC
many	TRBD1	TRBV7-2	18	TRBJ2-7	CASSLAPDRGRSSYEQYF	TGTGCCAGCAGCTTAGCCCCTGACAGGGGAAGAAGTTCCTACGAGCAGTACTTC
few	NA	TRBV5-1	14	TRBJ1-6	CASSLDQGAAPLHF	TGCGCCAGCAGCTTGGATCAGGGAGCGGCACCCCTCCACTTT
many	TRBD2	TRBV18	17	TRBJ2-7	CASSPLVTSGVTYEQYF	TGTGCCAGCTCACCACTTGTGACTAGCGGGGTTACCTACGAGCAGTACTTC
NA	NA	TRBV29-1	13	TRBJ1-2	CSVEADLREGYTF	TGCAGCGTTGAAGCGGATCTTAGGGAAGGCTACACCTTC
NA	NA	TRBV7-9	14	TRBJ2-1	CASSASLSYNEQFF	TGTGCCAGCAGCGCCAGCCTCTCCTACAATGAGCAGTTCTTC
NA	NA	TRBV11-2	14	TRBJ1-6	CASSLVTSNSPLHF	TGTGCCAGCAGCTTGGTGACAAGCAATTCACCCCTCCACTTT
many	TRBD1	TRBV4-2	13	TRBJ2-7	CASSRTGAYEQYF	TGTGCCAGCAGCCGCACAGGGGCCTACGAGCAGTACTTC
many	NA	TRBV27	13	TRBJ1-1	CASSLGRSFEAFF	TGTGCCAGCAGTTTAGGCAGGAGCTTTGAAGCTTTCTTT
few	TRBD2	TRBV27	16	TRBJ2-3	CASSSLLAGVTDTQYF	TGTGCCAGCAGTTCCCTCCTAGCGGGGGTAACAGATACGCAGTATTTT
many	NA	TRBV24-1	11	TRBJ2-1	CATSGGNEQFF	TGTGCCACCAGTGGTGGCAATGAGCAGTTCTTC
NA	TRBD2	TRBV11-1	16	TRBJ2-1	CASSSTSRSSYNEQFF	TGTGCCAGCAGCTCGACTAGCAGGAGCTCCTACAATGAGCAGTTCTTC
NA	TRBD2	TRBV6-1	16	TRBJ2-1	CASSRRTSGRYNEQFF	TGTGCCAGCAGTCGAAGAACTAGCGGGAGATACAATGAGCAGTTCTTC
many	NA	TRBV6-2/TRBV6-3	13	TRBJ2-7	CASRIAEFREQYF	TGTGCCAGCAGGATCGCAGAATTTCGCGAGCAGTACTTC
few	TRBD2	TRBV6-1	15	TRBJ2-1	CASSEMGLAGEPRFF	TGTGCCAGCAGTGAAATGGGACTAGCGGGAGAGCCGCGGTTCTTC